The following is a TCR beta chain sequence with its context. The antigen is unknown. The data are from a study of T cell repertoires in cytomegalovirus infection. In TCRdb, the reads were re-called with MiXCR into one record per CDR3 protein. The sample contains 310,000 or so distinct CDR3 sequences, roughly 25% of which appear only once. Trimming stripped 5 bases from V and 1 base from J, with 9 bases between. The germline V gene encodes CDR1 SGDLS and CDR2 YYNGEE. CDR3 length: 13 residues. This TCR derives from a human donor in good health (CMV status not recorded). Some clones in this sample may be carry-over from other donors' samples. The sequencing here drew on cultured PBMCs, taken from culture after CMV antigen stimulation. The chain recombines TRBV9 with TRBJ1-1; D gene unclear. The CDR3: CASRADGNTEAFF. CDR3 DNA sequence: TGTGCCAGCAGGGCGGACGGGAACACTGAAGCTTTCTTT.